The text below deals with one TCR beta chain. The sample is drawn from a study of control samples from healthy donors and cancer patients. In germline, CDR1 is KGHDR, CDR2 SFDVKD. There are 16 residues in the CDR3. The ends lost 3 bases at V and 2 bases at J; junction bases unmatched: 4. Data came from immunoSEQ multiplex PCR; TCRdb stores just in-frame clones and leaves some out. In the table there are approximately 35,000 clones, roughly 92% of which are singletons. The rearrangement joins TRBV24-1 to TRBJ2-1; 9 positions agree with TRBD2. The TCR originated in a middle-aged man with colorectal cancer. The source material was PBMCs. The CDR3 nucleotides are TGTGCCACCAGTGATGATAGCGGGGGAACCTACAATGAGCAGTTCTTC. Translation gives CATSDDSGGTYNEQFF.